This T cell receptor (beta chain) was captured by sequencing in a study of CD8 T cells in ankylosing spondylitis. The ends were cut back, 4 bases at V and 4 bases at J, with 6 bases in the middle. The CDR3 runs 12 residues. CDR1 is SGHRS and CDR2 is YFSETQ in the germline V gene. This clonotype has more than one count but fewer than ten. Its antigen is not known. For TCR beta, libraries came from quantitative 5'-RACE with molecular barcodes. In TCRdb, the 5' RACE reads were re-called with MiXCR into one record per CDR3 protein. The table lists 350,000 to 450,000 distinct CDR3 sequences, roughly 26% of them singletons. Study outcomes and limitations: A TCR beta motif of 7 or 8 highly homologous variants appeared characteristic of ankylosing spondylitis blood. Researchers report that disease-linked clones proved CD8+ and relatively rare in peripheral blood.

This TCR derives from a male donor with ankylosing spondylitis. Sequences were obtained from blood, either unsorted or a sorted T cell fraction (not recorded which). The J gene is TRBJ2-1, the V gene TRBV5-1; D may be TRBD2 (5 bases). CDR3 nucleotide sequence: TGCGCCAGCAGCCGGGAATACAATGAGCAGTTCTTC. It yields the protein CASSREYNEQFF.